A selection of T cell receptor beta chains follows, all from one sample in a study of cytomegalovirus exposure and HLA in healthy donors. Repertoires were generated with immunoSEQ multiplex PCR, while TCRdb's copy carries only in-frame clones and drops some. This sample lists tens of thousands of clones; its ten largest clones have approximately 1.5%. The sequenced sample was PBMCs. Receptors originate from a woman in her sixties or seventies in good health and CMV-seronegative. Each CDR3 is given with its conserved first and last residue. The order of the fields is D gene, J gene, V gene, CDR3 protein, CDR3 DNA. A D gene is named only where the DNA matches it firmly.

TRBD1	TRBJ1-2	TRBV4-3	CASSQGDRDYGYTF	TGCGCCAGCAGCCAAGGGGACAGAGACTATGGCTACACCTTC
TRBD2	TRBJ2-2	TRBV5-6	CASSPRLARNTGELFF	TGTGCCAGCAGCCCGCGACTAGCCCGAAACACCGGGGAGCTGTTTTTT
TRBD1	TRBJ2-1	TRBV29-1	CSGRTGGKGDEQFF	TGCAGCGGCCGGACAGGGGGAAAAGGGGATGAGCAGTTCTTC
TRBD2	TRBJ2-1	TRBV7-3	CASSSPPQLAGGPYNEQFF	TGTGCCAGCAGCTCCCCTCCTCAACTAGCGGGAGGGCCCTACAATGAGCAGTTCTTC
.	TRBJ2-3	TRBV14	CASSPFEESTDTQYF	TGTGCCAGCAGCCCTTTTGAGGAGAGCACAGATACGCAGTATTTT
.	TRBJ2-7	TRBV11-2	CASSLYPHEQYF	TGTGCCAGCAGCTTATATCCCCACGAGCAGTACTTC
.	TRBJ2-4	TRBV9	CASSGQLNKNIQYF	TGTGCCAGCAGCGGACAGTTAAACAAAAACATTCAGTACTTC
TRBD1	TRBJ1-4	TRBV5-1	CASSSGQGTEKLFF	TGCGCCAGCAGCTCCGGACAGGGGACTGAAAAACTGTTTTTT
TRBD1	TRBJ1-5	TRBV19	CASRTGQGGPNQPQHF	TGTGCCAGTAGGACCGGACAGGGAGGCCCCAATCAGCCCCAGCATTTT
.	TRBJ1-1	TRBV29-1	CSVTFSSPGLNTEAFF	TGCAGCGTTACTTTTTCTTCTCCGGGACTAAACACTGAAGCTTTCTTT
.	TRBJ2-3	TRBV10-3	CAISESSGTDTQYF	TGTGCCATCAGTGAGAGTTCCGGGACAGATACGCAGTATTTT
.	TRBJ2-1	TRBV19	CASTDFPNNEQFF	TGTGCCAGTACCGACTTCCCAAATAATGAGCAGTTCTTC
.	TRBJ2-2	TRBV21-1	CASSSYRDNTGELFF	TGTGCCAGCAGCAGTTACAGGGATAACACCGGGGAGCTATTTTTT
.	TRBJ2-7	TRBV5-5	CASSLQGSYEQYF	TGTGCCAGCAGCTTGCAGGGATCCTACGAGCAGTACTTC
.	TRBJ1-6	TRBV5-8	CASSLTVSSYNSPLHF	TGTGCCAGCAGCTTGACCGTGAGCTCCTATAATTCACCCCTCCACTTT
TRBD2	TRBJ2-1	TRBV19	CASQTSESYNEQFF	TGTGCCAGCCAGACTAGCGAATCCTACAATGAGCAGTTCTTC
TRBD1	TRBJ2-7	TRBV6-6	CASSYRTGDSYEQYF	TGTGCCAGCAGTTACCGTACAGGGGACTCCTACGAGCAGTACTTC
.	TRBJ1-2	TRBV30	CAWSVQGPYGYTF	TGTGCCTGGAGTGTACAGGGTCCCTATGGCTACACCTTC
TRBD1	TRBJ1-5	TRBV19	CASRYRGNVNQPQHF	TGTGCCAGTAGATACAGGGGGAACGTTAATCAGCCCCAGCATTTT
TRBD1	TRBJ1-5	TRBV10-3	CAISQGANPINQPQHF	TGTGCCATCAGTCAGGGGGCCAATCCAATCAATCAGCCCCAGCATTTT
.	TRBJ2-7	TRBV6-5	CASRGHPYEQYF	TGTGCCAGCAGGGGCCACCCCTACGAGCAGTACTTC
.	TRBJ2-2	TRBV14	CASSPLGVGELFF	TGTGCCAGCAGCCCGCTCGGGGTGGGGGAGCTGTTTTTT
.	TRBJ2-2	TRBV2	CASKGIDTGELFF	TGTGCCAGCAAGGGGATCGACACCGGGGAGCTGTTTTTT
.	TRBJ2-1	TRBV6-5	CASSYSPTDYNEQFF	TGTGCCAGCAGTTACTCTCCGACAGACTACAATGAGCAGTTCTTC
.	TRBJ2-6	TRBV28	CASSPQLSGANVLTF	TGTGCCAGCAGCCCACAGCTCTCTGGGGCCAACGTCCTGACTTTC
TRBD2	TRBJ2-2	TRBV28	CASRGAGLAETGELFF	TGTGCCAGCAGAGGGGCGGGACTAGCGGAGACTGGGGAGCTGTTTTTT
TRBD1	TRBJ1-3	TRBV5-1	CASRQAEGQGTGNTIYF	TGCGCCAGCAGACAGGCAGAGGGACAGGGCACTGGAAACACCATATATTTT
.	TRBJ1-2	TRBV28	CASSPSDSHYGYTF	TGTGCCAGCAGCCCCTCGGACAGTCATTATGGCTACACCTTC
.	TRBJ2-3	TRBV12-1	CAIPRGPGADTQYF	TGTGCCATCCCACGGGGCCCAGGGGCAGATACGCAGTATTTT
TRBD1	TRBJ2-7	TRBV29-1	CSVQGAAYEQYF	TGCAGCGTACAGGGGGCGGCCTACGAGCAGTACTTC
.	TRBJ2-7	TRBV5-4	CASSSTVSQEQYF	TGTGCCAGCAGCTCCACAGTTTCGCAGGAGCAGTACTTC
TRBD1	TRBJ2-1	TRBV28	CASSPSGQGKDLQFF	TGTGCCAGCAGCCCTTCGGGACAGGGGAAAGATTTGCAGTTCTTC
.	TRBJ2-7	TRBV27	CASSDPRLGGEQYF	TGTGCCAGCAGTGACCCTCGACTAGGCGGCGAGCAGTACTTC
TRBD2	TRBJ2-5	TRBV7-9	CASSLTPGLAGETQYF	TGTGCCAGCAGCCTAACGCCGGGACTAGCGGGAGAGACCCAGTACTTC
TRBD2	TRBJ2-1	TRBV7-2	CASSFLAGSYNEQFF	TGTGCCAGCAGCTTTCTAGCGGGCTCATACAATGAGCAGTTCTTC
.	TRBJ2-1	TRBV11-3	CASSLGEANEQFF	TGTGCCAGCAGCTTAGGGGAGGCGAATGAGCAGTTCTTC
.	TRBJ1-2	TRBV19	CASTSGQTYGYTF	.
.	TRBJ2-1	TRBV7-3	CASSVSQGLVGANEQFF	TGTGCCAGCAGCGTATCTCAGGGCCTGGTAGGGGCCAATGAGCAGTTCTTC
.	TRBJ2-1	TRBV19	CASSIWRESYNEQFF	TGTGCCAGTAGTATTTGGAGGGAGTCCTACAATGAGCAGTTCTTC
.	TRBJ1-2	TRBV27	CASSFSTGGIDGYTF	TGTGCCAGCAGTTTTTCGACAGGCGGAATTGATGGCTACACCTTC
TRBD2	TRBJ2-5	TRBV6-1	CAISSGSSETQYF	TGTGCCATTTCTAGCGGGAGTTCTGAGACCCAGTACTTC
.	TRBJ1-1	TRBV5-1	CASSLTLGGTEAFF	TGCGCCAGCAGCTTGACCTTAGGGGGTACTGAAGCTTTCTTT
TRBD2	TRBJ2-5	TRBV10-1	CASSDGGRETQYF	TGCGCCAGCAGTGACGGCGGGAGAGAGACCCAGTACTTC
TRBD2	TRBJ2-1	TRBV29-1	CSVEMREGYNEQFF	TGCAGCGTTGAAATGCGGGAGGGTTACAATGAGCAGTTCTTC
TRBD2	TRBJ2-5	TRBV5-1	CASSRGTSGMETQYF	TGCGCCAGCAGCAGGGGGACTAGCGGGATGGAGACCCAGTACTTC
.	TRBJ1-1	TRBV11-2	CASSLGFWQGRTEAFF	TGTGCCAGCAGCCTAGGGTTTTGGCAGGGGCGCACTGAAGCTTTCTTT
.	TRBJ1-4	TRBV7-8	CASSRNTATNEKLFF	TGTGCCAGCAGCCGTAACACCGCAACTAATGAAAAACTGTTTTTT
.	TRBJ1-1	TRBV29-1	CSVETGTEAFF	TGCAGCGTTGAAACGGGGACTGAAGCTTTCTTT
.	TRBJ1-2	TRBV19	CASSIGSQAPNYGYTF	TGTGCCAGTAGTATAGGGTCACAGGCTCCTAACTATGGCTACACCTTC
.	TRBJ2-3	TRBV7-9	CASSVLTGGTDTQYF	TGTGCCAGCAGCGTCCTGACGGGTGGCACAGATACGCAGTATTTT
TRBD2	TRBJ2-1	TRBV14	CASSLAGPAGEQFF	TGTGCCAGCAGCCTAGCGGGCCCCGCAGGGGAGCAGTTCTTC
.	TRBJ1-5	TRBV9	CASSVGGEKGQPQHF	TGTGCCAGCAGCGTAGGGGGGGAAAAAGGACAGCCCCAGCATTTT
.	TRBJ1-2	TRBV28	CASTIRDYGYTF	TGTGCCAGCACTATCCGTGACTATGGCTACACCTTC
.	TRBJ2-7	TRBV18	CASSAGTGDPYEQYF	TGTGCCAGCTCAGCCGGGACGGGGGATCCCTACGAGCAGTACTTC